The clone carrying this TCR beta chain was picked up one time. One end of the junction is discordant with germline, which a read error may explain. This CDR3 is built from 15 residues. CDR1 SSHAT and CDR2 FNYEAQ come from the germline V gene (reference sequence). Authors' data handling: Cell counts per sample came from amplifying reference gene primers. This table comes from immunoSEQ multiplex PCR, and its TCRdb copy is limited to in-frame clones, with some not included. Clone size and the V and J calls come from that table; the DNA yielded D and trimming. The table has a few hundred thousand clones, under 90% seen once. The data originate from a study of blood T cell repertoires in COVID-19. Background on the study: Acute-phase and convalescent COVID-19 samples originated in the United States, Italy and Spain. In each case, the material was cDNA or gDNA derived from T cells, B-cell-depleted T cells, or PBMCs.

This clonotype originated in a man aged 25 to 40 with active or convalescent COVID-19. Sequences were obtained from peripheral blood. The chain employs TRBV7-7 and TRBJ2-3; 13 bases fit TRBD2. In DNA form, the CDR3 reads TGTGCTAGCAGCTTGGGGACTAGCGGGACCGATACGCAGTATTTT. Translated, it gives CASSLGTSGTDTQYF. The full variable domain, with the rest looked up from reference TRBV7-7 and TRBJ2-3, is GAGVSQSPRYKVTKRGQDVTLRCDPISSHATLYWYQQALGQGPEFLTYFNYEAQPDKSGLPSDRFSAERPEGSISTLTIQRTEQRDSAMYRCASSLGTSGTDTQYFGPGTRLTVL.